The T cell receptor (beta chain) described here comes from a study of blood T cells in healthy people across ages. Whole-study results and caveats: Higher diversity, along with more naive CD4+ cells, distinguished long-lived donors from aged donors. In older individuals, TCR beta diversity per million T cells was lower, falling roughly linearly with age. Diversity estimated from one million T cells was considered an underestimate.

A few counts support this clonotype. The antigen is unknown. V shed 4 bases, J shed 1 base, and the junction held 11 bases outside the gene matches. The germline V gene has CDR1 SNHLY and CDR2 FYNNEI. This CDR3 has 17 residues. Next came a second PCR, run for about 7 to 11 cycles, which used a sample-barcoded 5' primer along with a J-beta primer mix. TCRdb reanalysed the 5' RACE reads using MiXCR and keeps one entry per CDR3 protein. The table shows around 800,000 distinct CDR3 sequences, with approximately 53% occurring only once. Total RNA was extracted at no less than 5.5 micrograms per sample. This sequence originates from a man older than 75 in good health. This sequence joins TRBV2 and TRBJ2-5, with 8 positions matching TRBD1. Input material: blood. CDR3 sequence: CASSATKTGAGQETQYF. For the CDR3, the DNA is TGTGCCAGCAGTGCTACGAAGACAGGGGCCGGCCAAGAGACCCAGTACTTC.